This T cell receptor (beta chain) was captured by sequencing in a study of early T cells in non-severe SARS-CoV-2 infection. Overall study: Sequencing targeted bulk RNA from unsorted whole blood, leaving chains unpaired.

A note on this clonotype: What it binds is unknown.

The TCR library protocol was used to attach unique molecular identifiers. These identifiers were attached to individual cDNA molecules. Each CDR3 protein is one row after TCRdb ran MiXCR on the 5' RACE reads. The table lists 53,000 or so distinct CDR3 sequences, around a tenth of them singletons. Findings and limits, study-wide: Matching results from VDJdb favored anti-spike CD8 responses, leaving private and CD4 specificities undetected.

V was trimmed by 7 bases and J by 1 base, leaving 14 bases between them. CDR1 and CDR2 (germline): SGHRS, YFSETQ. The CDR3 loop spans 14 amino acids. The chain has TRBV5-1 and TRBJ1-1; weak D call: TRBD1 (5 bases). Source material: whole blood. This TCR was recovered from an adult who was a healthcare worker with PCR-confirmed SARS-CoV-2 infection or an uninfected control (not recorded which). CDR3 bases: TGCGCCAGCGGAGGACACCCGGGGAACACTGAAGCTTTCTTT. Its protein product is CASGGHPGNTEAFF.